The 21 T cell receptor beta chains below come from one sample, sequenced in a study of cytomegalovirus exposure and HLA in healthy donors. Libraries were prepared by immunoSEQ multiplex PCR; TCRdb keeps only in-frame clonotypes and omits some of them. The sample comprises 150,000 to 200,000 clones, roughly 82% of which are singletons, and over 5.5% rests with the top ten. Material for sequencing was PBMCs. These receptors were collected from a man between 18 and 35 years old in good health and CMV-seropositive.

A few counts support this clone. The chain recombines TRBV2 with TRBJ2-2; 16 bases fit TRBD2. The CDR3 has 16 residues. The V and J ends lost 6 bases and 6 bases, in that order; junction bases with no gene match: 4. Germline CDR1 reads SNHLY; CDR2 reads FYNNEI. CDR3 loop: CASRQGLAGGAGELFF. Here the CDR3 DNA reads TGTGCCAGCAGGCAGGGACTAGCGGGAGGGGCCGGGGAGCTGTTTTTT.

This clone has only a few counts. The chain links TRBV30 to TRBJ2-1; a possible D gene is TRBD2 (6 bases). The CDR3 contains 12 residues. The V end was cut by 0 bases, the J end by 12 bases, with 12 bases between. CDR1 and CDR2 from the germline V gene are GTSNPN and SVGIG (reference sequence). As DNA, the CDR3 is TGTGCCTGGAGTGTCGGGGGAAGAGGGCAGTTCTTC. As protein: CAWSVGGRGQFF.

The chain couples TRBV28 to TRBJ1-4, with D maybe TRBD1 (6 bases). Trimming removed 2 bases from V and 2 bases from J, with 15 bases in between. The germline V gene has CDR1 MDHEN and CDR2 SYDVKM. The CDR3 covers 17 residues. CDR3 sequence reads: CASSLVLTGSTNEKLFF. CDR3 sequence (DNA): TGTGCCAGCAGTTTAGTACTCACAGGGTCCACTAATGAAAAACTGTTTTTT.

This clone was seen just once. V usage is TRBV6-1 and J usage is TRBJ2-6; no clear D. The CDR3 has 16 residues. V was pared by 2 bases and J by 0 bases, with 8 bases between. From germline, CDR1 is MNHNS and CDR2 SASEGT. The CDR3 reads CASSEQVNSGANVLTF. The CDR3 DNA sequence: TGTGCCAGCAGTGAACAGGTGAACTCTGGGGCCAACGTCCTGACTTTC.

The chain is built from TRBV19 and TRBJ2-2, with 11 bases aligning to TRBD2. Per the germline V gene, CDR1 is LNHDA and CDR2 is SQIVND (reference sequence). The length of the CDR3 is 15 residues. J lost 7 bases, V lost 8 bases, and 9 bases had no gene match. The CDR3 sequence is CASHVLAGAFGELFF. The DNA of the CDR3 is TGTGCCAGTCACGTACTAGCGGGAGCGTTCGGGGAGCTGTTTTTT.

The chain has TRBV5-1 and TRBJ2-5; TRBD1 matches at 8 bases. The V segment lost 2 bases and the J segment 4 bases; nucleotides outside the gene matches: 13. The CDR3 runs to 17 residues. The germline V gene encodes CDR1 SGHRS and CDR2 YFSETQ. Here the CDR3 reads CASSFGQGWYNTETQYF. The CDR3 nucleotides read TGCGCCAGCAGCTTTGGACAGGGTTGGTACAATACAGAGACCCAGTACTTC.

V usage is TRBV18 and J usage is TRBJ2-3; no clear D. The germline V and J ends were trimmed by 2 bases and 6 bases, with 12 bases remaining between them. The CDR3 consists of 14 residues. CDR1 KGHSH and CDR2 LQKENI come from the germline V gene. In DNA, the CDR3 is TGTGCCAGCTCACCAGGCGGTAATAGCGATACGCAGTATTTT. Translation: CASSPGGNSDTQYF.

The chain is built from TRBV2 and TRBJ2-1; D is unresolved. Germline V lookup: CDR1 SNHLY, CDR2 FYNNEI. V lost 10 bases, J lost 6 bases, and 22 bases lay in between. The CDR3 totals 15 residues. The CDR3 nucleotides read TGTGCCACCTTCAGAGGCCGAGGCGAGGTCAATGAGCAGTTCTTC. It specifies CATFRGRGEVNEQFF.

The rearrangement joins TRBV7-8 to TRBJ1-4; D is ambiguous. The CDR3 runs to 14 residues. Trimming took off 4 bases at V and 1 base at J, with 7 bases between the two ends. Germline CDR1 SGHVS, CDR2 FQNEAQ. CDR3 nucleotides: TGTGCCAGCAGCTCGGAGGGAACTAATGAAAAACTGTTTTTT. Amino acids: CASSSEGTNEKLFF.

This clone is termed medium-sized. As DNA, the CDR3 is TGTGCCAGCAGCACGACCGGGACTCTATGGGGCTACACCTTC. Its protein product is CASSTTGTLWGYTF. The gene calls are TRBV6-5 and TRBJ1-2, with TRBD1 as a possible D gene (5 bases). CDR1 MNHEY and CDR2 SVGAGI come from the germline V gene. Between the trimmed V and J ends, which lost 6 bases and 8 bases, there was a span of 19 bases. This CDR3 contains 14 residues.

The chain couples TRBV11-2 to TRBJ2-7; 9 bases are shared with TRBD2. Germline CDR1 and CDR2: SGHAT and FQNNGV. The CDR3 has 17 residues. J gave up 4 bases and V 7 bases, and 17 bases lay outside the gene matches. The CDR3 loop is CASNQGQLREGLYEQYF. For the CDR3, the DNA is TGTGCCAGCAACCAAGGACAGCTGCGGGAGGGCCTATACGAGCAGTACTTC.

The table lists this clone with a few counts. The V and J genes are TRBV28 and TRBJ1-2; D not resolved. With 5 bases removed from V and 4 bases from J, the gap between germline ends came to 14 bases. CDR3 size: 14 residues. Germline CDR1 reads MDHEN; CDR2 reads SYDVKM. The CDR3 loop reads CASSPADSLYGYTF. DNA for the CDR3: TGTGCCAGCAGTCCGGCGGACTCCCTCTATGGCTACACCTTC.

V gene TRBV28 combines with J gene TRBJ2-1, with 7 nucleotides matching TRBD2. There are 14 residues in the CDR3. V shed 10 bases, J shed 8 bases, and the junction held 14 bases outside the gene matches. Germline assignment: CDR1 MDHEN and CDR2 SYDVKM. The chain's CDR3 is CATKFPGGRDEQFF. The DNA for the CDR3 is TGTGCCACTAAGTTCCCCGGAGGGAGGGATGAGCAGTTCTTC.

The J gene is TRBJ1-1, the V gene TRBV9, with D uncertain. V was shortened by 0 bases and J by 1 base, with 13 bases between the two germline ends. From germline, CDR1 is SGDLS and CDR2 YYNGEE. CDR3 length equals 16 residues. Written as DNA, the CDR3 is TGTGCCAGCAGCGTAGCCCCTAGATCTACGAACACTGAAGCTTTCTTT. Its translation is CASSVAPRSTNTEAFF.

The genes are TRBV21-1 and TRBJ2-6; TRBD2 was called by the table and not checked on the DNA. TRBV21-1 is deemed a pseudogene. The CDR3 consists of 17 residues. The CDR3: CASSTWGEYSGANVLTF. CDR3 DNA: TGTGCCAGCAGCACGTGGGGAGAATACTCTGGGGCCAACGTCCTGACTTTC.

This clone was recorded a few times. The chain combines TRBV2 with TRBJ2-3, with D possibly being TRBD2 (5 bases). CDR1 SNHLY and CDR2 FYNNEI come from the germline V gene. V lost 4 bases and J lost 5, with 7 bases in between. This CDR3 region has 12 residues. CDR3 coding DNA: TGTGCCAGCAGTGGGGCGGGAGATACGCAGTATTTT. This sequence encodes CASSGAGDTQYF.

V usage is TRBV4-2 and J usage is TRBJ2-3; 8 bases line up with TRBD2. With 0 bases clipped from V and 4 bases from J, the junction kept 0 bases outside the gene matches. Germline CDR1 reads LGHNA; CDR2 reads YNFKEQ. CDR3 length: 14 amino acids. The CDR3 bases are TGTGCCAGCAGCCAAGAACTAGCGGCAGATACGCAGTATTTT. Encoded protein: CASSQELAADTQYF.

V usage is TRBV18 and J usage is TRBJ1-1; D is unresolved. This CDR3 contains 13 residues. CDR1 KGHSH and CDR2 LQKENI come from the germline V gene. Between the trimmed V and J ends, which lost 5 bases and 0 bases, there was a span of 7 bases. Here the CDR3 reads CASSTTLNTEAFF. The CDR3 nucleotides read TGTGCCAGCTCAACAACCCTGAACACTGAAGCTTTCTTT. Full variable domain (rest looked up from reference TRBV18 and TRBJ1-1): NAGVMQNPRHLVRRRGQEARLRCSPMKGHSHVYWYRQLPEEGLKFMVYLQKENIIDESGMPKERFSAEFPKEGPSILRIQQVVRGDSAAYFCASSTTLNTEAFFGQGTRLTVV.

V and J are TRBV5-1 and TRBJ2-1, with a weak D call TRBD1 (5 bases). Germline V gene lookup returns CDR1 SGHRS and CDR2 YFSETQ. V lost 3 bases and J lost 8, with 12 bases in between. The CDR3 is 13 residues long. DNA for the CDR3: TGCGCCAGCAGCTGGGGCATCGGCGATGAGCAGTTCTTC. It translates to CASSWGIGDEQFF.

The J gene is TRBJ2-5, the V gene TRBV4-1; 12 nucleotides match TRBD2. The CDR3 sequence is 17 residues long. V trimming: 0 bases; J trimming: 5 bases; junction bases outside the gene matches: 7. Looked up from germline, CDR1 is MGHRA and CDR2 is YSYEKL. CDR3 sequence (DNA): TGCGCCAGCAGCCAAGAATCTAGCGGGAGGGGTAGGGAGACCCAGTACTTC. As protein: CASSQESSGRGRETQYF.

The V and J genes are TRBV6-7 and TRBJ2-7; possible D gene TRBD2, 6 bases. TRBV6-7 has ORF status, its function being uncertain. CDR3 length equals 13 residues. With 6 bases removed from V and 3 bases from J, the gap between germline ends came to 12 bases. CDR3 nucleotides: TGTGCCAGCAGGTGTTGGAGGGTCTACGAGCAGTACTTC. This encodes CASRCWRVYEQYF.